This T cell receptor (beta chain) was captured in a study of CD8+ T cells in alopecia areata. About the study: Female C3H/HeJ recipients aged roughly 7-10 weeks got skin from C3H/HeJ graft donors aged roughly 6-13 months that had spontaneous alopecia.

The CDR3 is 12 amino acids. In germline, CDR1 is LGHNA, CDR2 YNLKQL (reference sequence). On the basis of CD4, CD8alpha, NKG2D, NKG2ACE and other markers, pooled cutaneous lymph node cells were sorted. This clone was observed a handful of times. Its cognate antigen is unknown. Given a much more abundant clone one base away, this may be a read error. Gene labels here are mouse ones. The CDR3 end falls 4 residues outside the read, so it is completed with the germline J gene. The sample contains more than one DNA sequence encoding this CDR3. Whole-study findings and limits: Clonality was higher in lesional than normal scalp, especially in alopecia totalis/universalis. Relative to mice, TCR sharing across patients was less clear, a difference possibly HLA-related. Normal skin's resident alphabeta T cells are also sequenced in scalp samples.

Extracted from the samples, RNA was reverse transcribed into cDNA to serve as the sequencing template. Data came from immunoSEQ multiplex PCR; TCRdb stores just in-frame clones and leaves some out. The table lists 250,000 or so clones, with no singletons. This TCR was sampled from a C3H/HeJ mouse with alopecia areata. Strain MHC haplotype: H2-k. The sequenced sample consisted of CD4+ T cells sorted from a lymph node. This chain uses TRBV5 with TRBJ2-7; no reliable D call. CDR3 protein: CASSQERYEQYF. The covered CDR3 bases are TGTGCCAGCAGCCAAGAGAGGTAT.